These 9 T cell receptor beta chains share one sample of origin, sequenced in a study of blood T cell repertoires in COVID-19. The data were produced by immunoSEQ multiplex PCR, yet TCRdb's version contains in-frame clones alone and is incomplete. Here the sample spans around 430,000 clones, approximately 87% being singletons. The sequencing input was PBMCs or T cells enriched from blood (not recorded which). Receptors were obtained from a woman between 45 and 60 years old who had recovered from COVID-19.

This clone was seen just once. This chain connects TRBV28 to TRBJ1-6; weak D call: TRBD1 (5 bases). Germline V CDR1 and CDR2: MDHEN, SYDVKM. The CDR3 consists of 15 residues. Deletions cut 5 bases from V and 13 bases from J, with 21 bases between. CDR3 region: CASSTGQGVGWPLHF. CDR3 sequence (DNA): TGTGCCAGCAGTACGGGCCAGGGCGTTGGGTGGCCCCTCCACTTT.

This clone was seen once. The V call is TRBV2, the J call TRBJ1-4; TRBD1 might be the D (5 bases). This CDR3 is 15 amino acids long. Germline V gene data show CDR1 as SNHLY and CDR2 as FYNNEI. CDR3 coding DNA: TGTGCTACGGCAGGGTTGGTTGGAACTAATGAAAAACTGTTTTTT. It specifies CATAGLVGTNEKLFF.

A note on this clone: Other DNA sequences within the sample encode an identical CDR3. The chain uses TRBV4-1 and TRBJ1-1, with TRBD1 as a possible D gene (5 bases). The V end was cut by 0 bases, the J end by 3 bases, with 5 bases between. The V gene's germline CDR1 is MGHRA and CDR2 YSYEKL. The CDR3 has 13 residues. The CDR3 bases are TGCGCCAGCAGCCAAGACAGGGACACTGAAGCTTTCTTT. This codes for CASSQDRDTEAFF.

This rearrangement joins TRBV30 to TRBJ2-3; D is undetermined. Germline CDR1 reads GTSNPN; CDR2 reads SVGIG (reference sequence). CDR3 length: 13 amino acids. V gave up 3 bases and J gave up 1 base, with 8 bases separating them. The CDR3: CAWSPGGTDTQYF. CDR3 DNA sequence: TGTGCCTGGAGCCCCGGAGGCACAGATACGCAGTATTTT.

The chain joins TRBV6-5 to TRBJ1-1; 10 nucleotides agree with TRBD1. This CDR3 has 15 amino acids. V shed 6 bases, J shed 2 bases, and the junction held 6 bases outside the gene matches. Germline CDR1 and CDR2: MNHEY and SVGAGI. The CDR3 is CASSLRTGGNTEAFF. As DNA, the CDR3 is TGTGCCAGCAGCCTCCGGACAGGGGGTAACACTGAAGCTTTCTTT.

The count of this clone is one. Other DNA sequences in this specimen translate into the identical CDR3. The chain joins TRBV9 to TRBJ1-1, with TRBD1 as a possible D gene (5 bases). This CDR3 has 12 residues. V was clipped by 0 bases and J by 7 bases, with 7 bases between them. Germline CDR1 SGDLS, CDR2 YYNGEE. CDR3 DNA sequence: TGTGCCAGCAGCGTAGTCCAGGGTGAAGCTTTCTTT. This translates into CASSVVQGEAFF.

The V gene is TRBV4-1, the J gene TRBJ2-1, with a tentative D call TRBD1 (5 bases). CDR1 is MGHRA, CDR2 YSYEKL, per germline. The CDR3 spans 16 residues. Deletions cut 7 bases from V and 1 base from J, with 17 bases between. The CDR3 loop is CASNEVSGISYNEQFF. The CDR3 nucleotides are TGCGCCAGCAACGAAGTTTCAGGGATTTCCTACAATGAGCAGTTCTTC.

This clone occurred once. The genes are TRBV5-4 and TRBJ1-2, with 9 bases lining up with TRBD1. After removal of 4 bases from V and 5 bases from J, the junction contained 15 bases not matched to a gene. This CDR3 contains 17 residues. Germline assignment: CDR1 SGHNT and CDR2 YYREEE (reference sequence). CDR3 amino acids: CASSRSTTGTGLYGYTF. The CDR3 region has the DNA TGTGCCAGCAGCCGAAGCACTACCGGGACAGGGTTATATGGCTACACCTTC. Looking up the rest from reference TRBV5-4 and TRBJ1-2 gives the full variable domain: ETGVTQSPTHLIKTRGQQVTLRCSSQSGHNTVSWYQQALGQGPQFIFQYYREEENGRGNFPPRFSGLQFPNYSSELNVNALELDDSALYLCASSRSTTGTGLYGYTFGSGTRLTVV.

J is TRBJ1-5 and V is TRBV5-5; possibly TRBD1 for D (5 bases). Trimming pared 6 bases from V and 0 bases from J, leaving 10 bases between. The CDR3 consists of 14 residues. Germline CDR1 reads SGHKS; CDR2 reads YYEKEE (reference sequence). The CDR3 DNA is TGTGCCAGCACCCAAGGACATAGCAATCAGCCCCAGCATTTT. Protein product: CASTQGHSNQPQHF.